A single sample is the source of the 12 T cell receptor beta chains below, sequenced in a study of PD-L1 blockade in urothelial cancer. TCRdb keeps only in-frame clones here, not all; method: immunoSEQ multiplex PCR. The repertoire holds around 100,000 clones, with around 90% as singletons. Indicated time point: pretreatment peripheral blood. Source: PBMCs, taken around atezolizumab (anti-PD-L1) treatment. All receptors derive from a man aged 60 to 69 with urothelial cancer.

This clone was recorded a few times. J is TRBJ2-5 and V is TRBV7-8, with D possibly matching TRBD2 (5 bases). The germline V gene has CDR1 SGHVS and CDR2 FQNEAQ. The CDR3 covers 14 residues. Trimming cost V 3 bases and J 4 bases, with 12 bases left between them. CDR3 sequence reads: CASSFSSSGETQYF. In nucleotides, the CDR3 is TGTGCCAGCAGCTTTTCCTCCAGCGGAGAGACCCAGTACTTC.

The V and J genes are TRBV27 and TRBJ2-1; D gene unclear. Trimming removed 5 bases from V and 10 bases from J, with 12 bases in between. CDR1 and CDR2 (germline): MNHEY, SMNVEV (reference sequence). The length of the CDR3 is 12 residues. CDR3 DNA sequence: TGTGCCAGCAGTAAAACCCGGTACGAGCAGTTCTTC. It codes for CASSKTRYEQFF.

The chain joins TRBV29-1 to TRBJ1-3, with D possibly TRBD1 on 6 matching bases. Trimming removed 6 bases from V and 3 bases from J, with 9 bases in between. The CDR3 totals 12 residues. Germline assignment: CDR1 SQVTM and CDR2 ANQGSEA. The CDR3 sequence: CSVWTVGNTIYF. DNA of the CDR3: TGCAGCGTATGGACAGTTGGAAACACCATATATTTT.

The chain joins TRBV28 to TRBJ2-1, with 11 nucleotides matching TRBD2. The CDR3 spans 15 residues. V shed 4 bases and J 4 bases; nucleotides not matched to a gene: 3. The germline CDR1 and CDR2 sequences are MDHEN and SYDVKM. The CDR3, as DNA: TGTGCCAGCAGTTCCGGGACTAGCGGTTACAATGAGCAGTTCTTC. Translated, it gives CASSSGTSGYNEQFF. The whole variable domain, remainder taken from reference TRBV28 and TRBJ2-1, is DVKVTQSSRYLVKRTGEKVFLECVQDMDHENMFWYRQDPGLGLRLIYFSYDVKMKEKGDIPEGYSVSREKKERFSLILESASTNQTSMYLCASSSGTSGYNEQFFGPGTRLTVL.

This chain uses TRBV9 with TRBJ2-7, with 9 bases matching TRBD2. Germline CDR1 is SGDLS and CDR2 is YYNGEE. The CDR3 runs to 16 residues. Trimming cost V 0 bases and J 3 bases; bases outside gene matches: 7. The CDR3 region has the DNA TGTGCCAGCAGCGTAGGTGATGGGCGGGGGGGCTACGAGCAGTACTTC. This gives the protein CASSVGDGRGGYEQYF.

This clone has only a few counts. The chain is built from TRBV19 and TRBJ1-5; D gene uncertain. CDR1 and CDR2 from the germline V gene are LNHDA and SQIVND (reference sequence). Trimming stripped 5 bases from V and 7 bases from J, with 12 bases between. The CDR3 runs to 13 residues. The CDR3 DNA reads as TGTGCCAGTAGTGGCACCCGACAACAGCCCCAGCATTTT. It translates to CASSGTRQQPQHF.

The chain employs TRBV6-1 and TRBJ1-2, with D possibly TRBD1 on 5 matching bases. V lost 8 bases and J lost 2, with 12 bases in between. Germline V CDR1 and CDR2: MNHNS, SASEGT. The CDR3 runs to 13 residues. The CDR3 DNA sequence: TGTGCCAGCCGACAGTCCTGGAACTATGGCTACACCTTC. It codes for CASRQSWNYGYTF.

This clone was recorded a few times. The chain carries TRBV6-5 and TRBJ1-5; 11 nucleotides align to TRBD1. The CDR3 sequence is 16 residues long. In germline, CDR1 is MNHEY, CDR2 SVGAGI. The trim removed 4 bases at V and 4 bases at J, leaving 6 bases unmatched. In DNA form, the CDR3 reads TGTGCCAGCAGTTCCCCCGGACAGGGGGCAAATCAGCCCCAGCATTTT. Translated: CASSSPGQGANQPQHF.

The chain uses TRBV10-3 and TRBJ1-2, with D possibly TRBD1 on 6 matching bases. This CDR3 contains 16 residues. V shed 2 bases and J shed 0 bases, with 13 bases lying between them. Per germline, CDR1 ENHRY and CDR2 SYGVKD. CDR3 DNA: TGTGCCATCAGTGAGACCTTGGGGGCAGCTAACTATGGCTACACCTTC. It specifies CAISETLGAANYGYTF.

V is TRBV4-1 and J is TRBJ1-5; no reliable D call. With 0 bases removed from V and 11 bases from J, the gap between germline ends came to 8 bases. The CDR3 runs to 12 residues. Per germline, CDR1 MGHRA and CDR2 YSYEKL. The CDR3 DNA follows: TGCGCCAGCAGCCAAGAGGGAGAAACCCAGCATTTT. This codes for CASSQEGETQHF.

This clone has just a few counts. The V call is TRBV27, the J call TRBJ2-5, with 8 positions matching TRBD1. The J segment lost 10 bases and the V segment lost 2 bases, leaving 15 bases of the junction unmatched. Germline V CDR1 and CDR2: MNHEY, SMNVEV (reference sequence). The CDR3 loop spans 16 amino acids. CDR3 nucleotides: TGTGCCAGCAGTTTAATCTACGGGACAGGTAAGGAGGGCCAGTACTTC. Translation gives CASSLIYGTGKEGQYF.

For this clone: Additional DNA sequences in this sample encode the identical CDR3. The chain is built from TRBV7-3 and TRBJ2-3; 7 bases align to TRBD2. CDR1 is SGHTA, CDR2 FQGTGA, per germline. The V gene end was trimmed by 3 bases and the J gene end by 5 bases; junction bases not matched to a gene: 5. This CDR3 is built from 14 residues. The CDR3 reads CASSFGTGGDTQYF. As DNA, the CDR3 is TGTGCCAGCAGCTTCGGCACGGGAGGAGATACGCAGTATTTT.